A single sample is the source of the 2 T cell receptor beta chains below, sequenced in a study of cytomegalovirus exposure and HLA in healthy donors (dated by TCRdb to about 2017). The method behind the library was the immunoSEQ multiplex PCR assay. TCRdb retrieved this table from immuneACCESS and kept in-frame rearrangements only. Not all clones are present; in checked studies, unresolved V genes account for under half, and no reason is known for the remainder. A total of 100,000 to 150,000 clones appear in this sample, just under 95% of them only once. The ten most abundant clones make up roughly 1.2% of the sample. The material sequenced was PBMCs. These receptors all stem from a woman aged 18-35 years in good health and CMV-seronegative.

The chain employs TRBV4-1 and TRBJ2-7; TRBD2 agrees at 7 bases. The CDR3 is 13 residues long. The V gene end was trimmed by 5 bases and the J gene end by 2 bases; junction bases not matched to a gene: 3. The germline V gene encodes CDR1 MGHRA and CDR2 YSYEKL. The CDR3 here is CASSVLATYEQYF. The CDR3 DNA reads TGCGCCAGCAGCGTACTAGCGACCTACGAGCAGTACTTC.

The chain carries TRBV5-6 and TRBJ2-4; D is perhaps TRBD2 (6 bases). Trimming took 4 bases from V and 0 from J, leaving 14 bases between them. Germline assignment: CDR1 SGHDT and CDR2 YYEEEE. This CDR3 contains 16 residues. CDR3 coding DNA: TGTGCCAGCAGCCGGGACGGGGACTTAGCCAAAAACATTCAGTACTTC. Translating it yields CASSRDGDLAKNIQYF.